These 26 T cell receptor beta chains share one sample of origin, sequenced in a study of cytomegalovirus exposure and HLA in healthy donors. A multiplex PCR was run with 60 Vbeta primers and 13 Jbeta primers. TCRdb keeps only in-frame clones here, not all; method: immunoSEQ multiplex PCR. The sample gives roughly 82,000 clones, around 70% of which show up once; about 6.2% is in the top ten. Sequencing was carried out using PBMCs. The receptor set was obtained from a woman between 45 and 60 years old in good health and CMV-seropositive.

This rearrangement joins TRBV6-5 to TRBJ2-1; possibly TRBD1 for D (6 bases). The CDR3 consists of 13 residues. Germline V lookup: CDR1 MNHEY, CDR2 SVGAGI. V was clipped by 6 bases and J by 7 bases, with 13 bases between them. CDR3 residues: CASSRGSGNEQFF. CDR3 nucleotides: TGTGCCAGCAGCAGGGGTTCTGGGAATGAGCAGTTCTTC.

The chain has TRBV19 and TRBJ2-5; 9 bases are shared with TRBD1. Germline lookup yields CDR1 LNHDA and CDR2 SQIVND (reference sequence). J gave up 5 bases and V 6 bases, and 10 bases lay outside the gene matches. The CDR3 totals 15 residues. The CDR3 DNA reads TGTGCCAGTAGCCCCCCGGGGACAGGGAGGGAGACCCAGTACTTC. It encodes CASSPPGTGRETQYF.

This clone came up once. The chain joins TRBV28 to TRBJ1-4; 7 nucleotides line up with TRBD1. CDR1 MDHEN and CDR2 SYDVKM come from the germline V gene. Germline trimming cut 6 bases from V and 4 bases from J; bases unmatched to any gene: 2. The CDR3 loop spans 13 amino acids. The CDR3 coding sequence is TGTGCCAGCAGATCAGGGGGTAATGAAAAACTGTTTTTT. Amino acids: CASRSGGNEKLFF.

This clone was detected only a few times. The V call is TRBV5-1, the J call TRBJ2-6; D perhaps matches TRBD1 (6 bases). This CDR3 contains 18 residues. V was shortened by 1 base and J by 2 bases, with 16 bases between the two germline ends. Germline-derived CDR1 and CDR2 are SGHRS and YFSETQ. Here the CDR3 reads CASSLRLGALAGANVLTF. Written as DNA, the CDR3 is TGCGCCAGCAGCTTGAGGTTGGGGGCGCTGGCTGGGGCCAACGTCCTGACTTTC. The full variable domain, in which reference TRBV5-1 and TRBJ2-6 provide the parts outside the CDR3, is KAGVTQTPRYLIKTRGQQVTLSCSPISGHRSVSWYQQTPGQGLQFLFEYFSETQRNKGNFPGRFSGRQFSNSRSEMNVSTLELGDSALYLCASSLRLGALAGANVLTFGAGSRLTVL.

J is TRBJ1-1 and V is TRBV9; no clear D gene. The CDR3 consists of 14 residues. The germline V and J ends were trimmed by 1 base and 0 bases, with 7 bases remaining between them. CDR1 and CDR2 from the germline V gene are SGDLS and YYNGEE. The CDR3 bases are TGTGCCAGCAGCGTACTGAGTTTGAACACTGAAGCTTTCTTT. It is translated as CASSVLSLNTEAFF.

This clone came up once. The chain links TRBV2 to TRBJ2-7; 9 bases map to TRBD2. Germline values: CDR1 SNHLY, CDR2 FYNNEI. The CDR3 is 15 residues long. The junction had 8 bases not matched to a gene; V was cut back by 3 bases and J by 5 bases. CDR3 region: CASSDLSGSIDEQYF. The DNA for the CDR3 is TGTGCCAGCAGTGACCTTAGCGGGAGCATCGACGAGCAGTACTTC.

The CDR3 bases are TGTGCCAGCAGCCCCCTAGGCGGTGGCACAGATACGCAGTATTTT. It is translated as CASSPLGGGTDTQYF. The V gene is TRBV7-9, the J gene TRBJ2-3; D is ambiguous. The CDR3 consists of 15 residues. Trimming took off 5 bases at V and 1 base at J, with 13 bases between the two ends. The germline CDR1 and CDR2 sequences are SEHNR and FQNEAQ (reference sequence).

The rearrangement uses TRBV27 and TRBJ2-7; 8 nucleotides agree with TRBD1. Looked up from germline, CDR1 is MNHEY and CDR2 is SMNVEV (reference sequence). With 3 bases clipped from V and 0 bases from J, the junction kept 10 bases outside the gene matches. This CDR3 has 17 residues. DNA for the CDR3: TGTGCCAGCAGTTTCCTCGGGACAGGCGCCGCCTCCTACGAGCAGTACTTC. This translates into CASSFLGTGAASYEQYF.

This rearrangement joins TRBV19 to TRBJ2-7, with 10 bases matching TRBD2. The CDR3 runs to 14 residues. Germline V gene sequence: CDR1 LNHDA, CDR2 SQIVND (reference sequence). V dropped 6 bases and J dropped 2; count of bases not matched to a gene: 4. The CDR3 is CASRPGTSAYEQYF. CDR3 bases: TGTGCCAGTAGACCTGGGACTAGCGCCTACGAGCAGTACTTC. Supplemented by reference TRBV19 and TRBJ2-7, the full variable domain reads DGGITQSPKYLFRKEGQNVTLSCEQNLNHDAMYWYRQDPGQGLRLIYYSQIVNDFQKGDIAEGYSVSREKKESFPLTVTSAQKNPTAFYLCASRPGTSAYEQYFGPGTRLTVT.

This clone was picked up a small number of times. J is TRBJ1-1 and V is TRBV11-3; TRBD1 matches 8 bases. Germline V gene lookup returns CDR1 SGHNT and CDR2 YENEEA. Germline trimming cut 4 bases from V and 4 bases from J; bases unmatched to any gene: 11. The CDR3 runs to 16 residues. CDR3 bases: TGTGCCAGCAGCTCAAGACAGGGGAGGAATCCCACTGAAGCTTTCTTT. Amino acids: CASSSRQGRNPTEAFF.

The genes are TRBV28 and TRBJ2-7, with 11 bases identical to TRBD2. Germline V lookup: CDR1 MDHEN, CDR2 SYDVKM. Germline trimming cut 5 bases from V and 2 bases from J; bases unmatched to any gene: 5. The CDR3 runs to 15 residues. CDR3 loop: CASSGPGLAAYEQYF. DNA for the CDR3: TGTGCCAGCAGTGGACCGGGACTAGCGGCCTACGAGCAGTACTTC.

The chain couples TRBV27 to TRBJ2-3, with TRBD2 as a possible D gene (6 bases). This CDR3 contains 15 residues. Trimming removed 4 bases at V and 2 bases at J, with 13 bases between. Germline V gene data show CDR1 as MNHEY and CDR2 as SMNVEV (reference sequence). The CDR3, as DNA: TGTGCCAGCAGTTCCAAGCGGGCAAACACAGATACGCAGTATTTT. Translated, it gives CASSSKRANTDTQYF.

V is TRBV2 and J is TRBJ2-2, with D unresolved. CDR1 SNHLY and CDR2 FYNNEI come from the germline V gene. V lost 5 bases to trimming and J lost 4 bases, with 17 bases between them. This CDR3 comprises 16 residues. CDR3 in amino acids: CASSLRLTRSTGELFF. In nucleotides, the CDR3 is TGTGCCAGCAGTCTCCGACTCACCCGGAGCACCGGGGAGCTGTTTTTT.

This rearrangement joins TRBV27 to TRBJ1-1, with D unclear. The CDR3 totals 14 residues. V was pared by 3 bases and J by 0 bases, with 8 bases between. Germline assignment: CDR1 MNHEY and CDR2 SMNVEV (reference sequence). CDR3 sequence (DNA): TGTGCCAGCAGTTTGTCCCTTATGAACACTGAAGCTTTCTTT. Amino acid sequence: CASSLSLMNTEAFF.

The V gene is TRBV6-1, the J gene TRBJ2-3; 13 bases map to TRBD2. V was clipped by 4 bases and J by 1 base; unmatched bases: 2. The CDR3 is 16 amino acids. Germline-derived CDR1 and CDR2 are MNHNS and SASEGT. CDR3 in amino acids: CASSAGLAGGTDTQYF. In DNA form, the CDR3 reads TGTGCCAGCAGTGCCGGACTAGCGGGAGGCACAGATACGCAGTATTTT.

The chain is built from TRBV30 and TRBJ1-3, with D hard to call. This CDR3 comprises 13 residues. Trimming pared 2 bases from V and 1 base from J, leaving 6 bases between. Germline CDR1 GTSNPN, CDR2 SVGIG (reference sequence). CDR3 bases: TGTGCCTGGAGTAGCGGTTCTGGAAACACCATATATTTT. This gives the protein CAWSSGSGNTIYF.

The chain couples TRBV6-6 to TRBJ2-7; 10 bases fit TRBD2. CDR1 MNHNY and CDR2 SVGAGI come from the germline V gene (reference sequence). The CDR3 has 15 amino acids. The V and J ends lost 8 bases and 5 bases, in that order; junction bases with no gene match: 12. The CDR3 reads CASLSGAAGGNEQYF. The CDR3 nucleotides read TGTGCCAGCCTTAGCGGTGCAGCGGGAGGGAACGAGCAGTACTTC.

The J gene is TRBJ1-2, the V gene TRBV18; the match to TRBD1 covers 9 bases. The CDR3 covers 14 residues. V trimming: 6 bases; J trimming: 4 bases; junction bases outside the gene matches: 6. The germline CDR1 and CDR2 sequences are KGHSH and LQKENI. CDR3 bases: TGTGCCAGCTCGTCCGGGACAGGGATCTATGGCTACACCTTC. As protein: CASSSGTGIYGYTF.

This clone was counted a few times. This chain connects TRBV30 to TRBJ2-5, with 10 nucleotides matching TRBD2. Germline V gene sequence: CDR1 GTSNPN, CDR2 SVGIG (reference sequence). Trimming cost V 3 bases and J 2 bases; bases outside gene matches: 6. The CDR3 covers 15 residues. Written as DNA, the CDR3 is TGTGCCTGGAGGGGGGGACTAGCGCTACAAGAGACCCAGTACTTC. This translates into CAWRGGLALQETQYF.

The rearrangement uses TRBV9 and TRBJ2-7, with 9 bases fitting TRBD1. CDR3 length equals 16 residues. The germline gives CDR1 SGDLS, CDR2 YYNGEE. With V trimmed by 3 bases and J by 1 base, 8 bases remained unmatched. The CDR3 is CASSEQPGQGSYEQYF. The CDR3 DNA reads TGTGCCAGCAGCGAACAGCCGGGACAGGGATCCTACGAGCAGTACTTC.

The chain combines TRBV19 with TRBJ1-3; D not resolved. CDR1 is LNHDA and CDR2 is SQIVND in the germline V gene (reference sequence). CDR3 size: 16 residues. Trimming pared 3 bases from V and 0 bases from J, leaving 12 bases between. The CDR3 protein is CASSILSVSSGNTIYF. In DNA, the CDR3 is TGTGCCAGTAGTATCCTCTCGGTGAGCTCTGGAAACACCATATATTTT. The entire variable domain, with the rest obtained from reference TRBV19 and TRBJ1-3, is as follows: DGGITQSPKYLFRKEGQNVTLSCEQNLNHDAMYWYRQDPGQGLRLIYYSQIVNDFQKGDIAEGYSVSREKKESFPLTVTSAQKNPTAFYLCASSILSVSSGNTIYFGEGSWLTVV.

This chain uses TRBV6-6 with TRBJ2-4; 10 nucleotides agree with TRBD2. From germline, CDR1 is MNHNY and CDR2 SVGAGI (reference sequence). The CDR3 has 15 amino acids. V lost 6 bases to trimming and J lost 7 bases; unmatched junction nucleotides: 9. CDR3 residues: CASRPGASGSNIQYF. CDR3 nucleotide sequence: TGTGCCAGCAGACCCGGGGCTAGCGGGAGTAACATTCAGTACTTC.

V and J are TRBV29-1 and TRBJ1-3; D is unclear. Germline assignment: CDR1 SQVTM and CDR2 ANQGSEA. CDR3 size: 11 residues. The germline V and J ends were trimmed by 8 bases and 3 bases, with 8 bases remaining between them. CDR3 bases: TGCAGCTCTTCTTTTGGAAACACCATATATTTT. Translated: CSSSFGNTIYF.

The V gene is TRBV6-1, the J gene TRBJ1-4; the match to TRBD1 covers 8 bases. The CDR3 covers 16 residues. Germline CDR1 and CDR2: MNHNS and SASEGT. V was clipped by 4 bases and J by 4 bases; unmatched bases: 8. CDR3 DNA: TGTGCCAGCAGTGTCGAACCGGGACAGGTTAATGAAAAACTGTTTTTT. This encodes CASSVEPGQVNEKLFF.

The chain carries TRBV6-5 and TRBJ2-5; TRBD2 matches at 8 bases. The CDR3 runs to 15 residues. Trimming at V came to 5 bases and at J to 3 bases, leaving 8 bases not matched to a gene. The V gene's germline CDR1 is MNHEY and CDR2 SVGAGI. In DNA, the CDR3 is TGTGCCAGCAGTCCTCGACTAGCGAGAAAAGAGACCCAGTACTTC. Its protein is CASSPRLARKETQYF.

The chain recombines TRBV2 with TRBJ2-1; tentative D call: TRBD2 (6 bases). V gave up 0 bases and J gave up 8 bases, with 8 bases separating them. This CDR3 contains 13 residues. Germline CDR1 reads SNHLY; CDR2 reads FYNNEI. CDR3 protein: CASSEARGDEQFF. Here the CDR3 DNA reads TGTGCCAGCAGTGAAGCGCGGGGAGATGAGCAGTTCTTC.